The T cell receptor beta chain described here comes from a study of T cell repertoires in cytomegalovirus infection. Study as a whole: The public TCR beta signatures pointed to both CMV infection and matching HLA type. Study conclusions and caveats: Carriers of CMV plus the relevant HLA were identified by cumulative public TCR beta family frequency. HLA-C-restricted CMV-specific TCR beta clonotypes were dominant in the ex vivo response.

Each CDR3 protein gets one entry after TCRdb re-called the reads with MiXCR. The sample lists approximately 240,000 distinct CDR3 sequences, 9% to 15% occurring once. This clonotype was observed many times. Antigen: not known. The CDR3 spans 13 residues. Trimming pared 5 bases from V and 4 bases from J, leaving 11 bases between. Germline CDR1 and CDR2: SGHTA and FQGNSA. The chain links TRBV7-2 to TRBJ1-2; D perhaps matches TRBD1 (6 bases). This TCR derives from a human donor in good health (CMV status not recorded). Some clones in this sample may be carry-over from other donors' samples. The sequenced material came from PBMCs. DNA of the CDR3: TGTGCCAGCAGCCCCGGACAGAGCTATGGCTACACCTTC. Encoded protein: CASSPGQSYGYTF.